This T cell receptor (beta chain) was profiled in a study of response to subunit inactivated influenza vaccine. TCRdb called the RT-PCR reads again in MiXCR, with one record for every CDR3 protein. The sample lists fewer than 700,000 distinct CDR3 sequences; roughly 13% were seen once. The CDR3 runs to 12 residues. Trimming removed 2 bases from V and 2 bases from J, with 6 bases in between. Looked up from germline, CDR1 is DFQATT and CDR2 is SNEGSKA (reference sequence). Whole-study findings and limits: Authors suggested each seasonal influenza vaccination recruits few new T cells.

This clonotype was picked up a small number of times. What it recognizes is unknown. The V call is TRBV20-1, the J call TRBJ2-5; D gene unclear. Sequences were derived from PBMCs from blood, sampled roughly 45 days after vaccination. The sequence was obtained from a man aged 45-65 years who received an inactivated influenza vaccine. The CDR3: CSARIWQETQYF. CDR3 DNA: TGCAGTGCTAGAATATGGCAAGAGACCCAGTACTTC.